A single sample gave rise to the 27 T cell receptor beta chains below, sequenced in a study of shared clonotypes between healthy human individuals (TCRdb year 2020). Libraries were built with the immunoSEQ multiplex PCR assay. TCRdb provides this immuneACCESS table in a form limited to in-frame rearrangements. Some clones are lacking; in checked studies, under half of them reflect an unresolved V gene, and why the rest are absent is not known. Across this sample there are about 960,000 clones, with over 60% seen only once. Of the sample, nearly 1.5% falls within the top ten clones. Material: memory CD4+ T cells sorted from blood. This specimen's cell subset or site label, per the study, means: CD45RA-negative fraction. Receptors were obtained from a man younger than 30 in good health.

This clone was detected once. The CDR3 coding sequence is TGTGCCTGGAGTGTGCAGCGAAACCAGCAGTACTTC. It encodes CAWSVQRNQQYF. The chain employs TRBV30 and TRBJ2-7; D ambiguous. The CDR3 spans 12 residues. CDR1 and CDR2 (germline): GTSNPN, SVGIG (reference sequence). The V end was cut by 0 bases, the J end by 8 bases, with 11 bases between.

This chain connects TRBV28 to TRBJ2-4, with 12 bases identical to TRBD2. Trimming removed 5 bases from V and 1 base from J; junction bases left unmatched: 3. There are 16 residues in the CDR3. Germline V gives CDR1 MDHEN, CDR2 SYDVKM. The CDR3 nucleotides read TGTGCCAGCAGTCCCGGACTAGCGGGGGCCAAAAACATTCAGTACTTC. As protein: CASSPGLAGAKNIQYF.

The chain employs TRBV9 and TRBJ2-1; D is unresolved. CDR1 and CDR2 (germline): SGDLS, YYNGEE. V was clipped by 0 bases and J by 9 bases, with 13 bases between them. CDR3 size: 14 residues. CDR3 amino acids: CASSVGPGFVEQFF. As DNA, the CDR3 is TGTGCCAGCAGCGTAGGCCCCGGGTTTGTTGAGCAGTTCTTC.

The chain employs TRBV6-6 and TRBJ2-3; 8 positions agree with TRBD2. The CDR3 runs to 15 residues. Germline trimming cut 4 bases from V and 3 bases from J; bases unmatched to any gene: 6. Germline loops: CDR1 MNHNY, CDR2 SVGAGI (reference sequence). CDR3 nucleotides: TGTGCCAGCAGTTGGGCGGGAGGAAGTACAGATACGCAGTATTTT. As protein: CASSWAGGSTDTQYF.

This clone was recorded only once. This chain's CDR3 is CASSGRGTSGSTDTQYF. As DNA, the CDR3 is TGTGCCAGCAGCGGACGTGGGACTAGCGGGAGCACAGATACGCAGTATTTT. The chain couples TRBV5-5 to TRBJ2-3; the match to TRBD2 covers 12 bases. This CDR3 has 17 amino acids. V lost 4 bases to trimming and J lost 0 bases; unmatched junction nucleotides: 6. The germline CDR1 and CDR2 sequences are SGHKS and YYEKEE (reference sequence). Full variable domain (rest looked up from reference TRBV5-5 and TRBJ2-3): DAGVTQSPTHLIKTRGQQVTLRCSPISGHKSVSWYQQVLGQGPQFIFQYYEKEERGRGNFPDRFSARQFPNYSSELNVNALLLGDSALYLCASSGRGTSGSTDTQYFGPGTRLTVL.

This clone has a single count. The chain uses TRBV5-1 and TRBJ2-7; D may correspond to TRBD1 or TRBD2 (5 bases each). Trimming removed 0 bases from V and 2 bases from J, with 12 bases in between. The CDR3 sequence is 15 residues long. CDR1 and CDR2 from the germline V gene are SGHRS and YFSETQ. The CDR3 spells CASSLVSGTAYEQYF. The DNA for the CDR3 is TGCGCCAGCAGCTTGGTTAGTGGGACCGCCTACGAGCAGTACTTC. Full variable domain (rest looked up from reference TRBV5-1 and TRBJ2-7): KAGVTQTPRYLIKTRGQQVTLSCSPISGHRSVSWYQQTPGQGLQFLFEYFSETQRNKGNFPGRFSGRQFSNSRSEMNVSTLELGDSALYLCASSLVSGTAYEQYFGPGTRLTVT.

The chain recombines TRBV5-1 with TRBJ2-3; 10 nucleotides line up with TRBD1. The CDR3 sequence is 17 residues long. V shed 0 bases, J shed 3 bases, and the junction held 7 bases outside the gene matches. From germline, CDR1 is SGHRS and CDR2 YFSETQ. The CDR3 loop is CASSLGDRGGMTDTQYF. DNA of the CDR3: TGCGCCAGCAGCTTGGGGGACAGGGGTGGTATGACAGATACGCAGTATTTT.

This clone occurred a few times. J is TRBJ2-2 and V is TRBV7-3; weak D call: TRBD2 (5 bases). Trimming pared 5 bases from V and 0 bases from J, leaving 13 bases between. CDR1 SGHTA and CDR2 FQGTGA come from the germline V gene. The CDR3 has 16 residues. The CDR3 is CASSDSRGSNTGELFF. For the CDR3, the DNA is TGTGCCAGCAGCGATTCCCGGGGATCGAACACCGGGGAGCTGTTTTTT.

The table lists this clone with a count of one. The genes are TRBV6-5 and TRBJ2-1; 14 bases match TRBD2. Germline trimming cut 5 bases from V and 10 bases from J; bases unmatched to any gene: 7. The CDR3 consists of 15 residues. Germline loops: CDR1 MNHEY, CDR2 SVGAGI. The CDR3 loop reads CASSRPGLAGAEQFF. In DNA, the CDR3 is TGTGCCAGCAGTCGCCCGGGACTAGCGGGGGCCGAGCAGTTCTTC.

CDR3 sequence (DNA): TGTGCCAGCAGCTTGGTGTTAGCAATCGGCCTGAACACTGAAGCTTTCTTT. It specifies CASSLVLAIGLNTEAFF. This chain links TRBV5-5 with TRBJ1-1; no definite D call. In germline, CDR1 is SGHKS, CDR2 YYEKEE (reference sequence). The ends were cut back, 0 bases at V and 0 bases at J, with 15 bases in the middle. The CDR3 spans 17 residues.

The count of this clone is one. This chain connects TRBV19 to TRBJ2-1, with 7 bases matching TRBD2. CDR3 size: 11 residues. Trimming removed 10 bases from V and 9 bases from J; junction bases left unmatched: 6. Looked up from germline, CDR1 is LNHDA and CDR2 is SQIVND (reference sequence). The CDR3, as DNA: TGTGCCACCGGGAGGACGACTGAGCAGTTCTTC. Its protein product is CATGRTTEQFF.

This sequence joins TRBV10-3 and TRBJ1-5; 9 bases agree with TRBD1. Trimming removed 1 base from V and 2 bases from J; junction bases left unmatched: 9. Per germline, CDR1 ENHRY and CDR2 SYGVKD. CDR3 length: 18 amino acids. DNA for the CDR3: TGTGCCATCAGTGAGTATGGACAGGGGCTCGGGGGCAATCAGCCCCAGCATTTT. Translation: CAISEYGQGLGGNQPQHF.

This clone showed up just a few times. The rearrangement uses TRBV5-4 and TRBJ2-7, with D perhaps given as TRBD1 or TRBD2 (5 bases each). Germline V CDR1 and CDR2: SGHNT, YYREEE (reference sequence). Trimming took 4 bases from V and 4 from J, leaving 21 bases between them. This CDR3 region has 16 residues. In DNA form, the CDR3 reads TGTGCCAGCAGCCCTTCAATTCAGGGAGTAGGATACGAGCAGTACTTC. This codes for CASSPSIQGVGYEQYF.

The J gene is TRBJ1-2, the V gene TRBV5-4, with TRBD1 matching over 7 bases. The J segment lost 5 bases and the V segment lost 5 bases, leaving 9 bases of the junction unmatched. The CDR3 runs to 14 residues. CDR1 SGHNT and CDR2 YYREEE come from the germline V gene (reference sequence). In DNA form, the CDR3 reads TGTGCCAGCAGAATGGGACAGACCAAGTATGGCTACACCTTC. Translation gives CASRMGQTKYGYTF.

This clone occurred a few times. The gene calls are TRBV15 and TRBJ1-2; D not certain. CDR3 size: 12 residues. Trimming removed 2 bases from V and 8 bases from J, with 9 bases in between. Germline V CDR1 and CDR2: LNHNV, YYDKDF (reference sequence). This CDR3 is CATSRQKGGYTF. The CDR3 DNA reads as TGTGCCACCAGCAGACAGAAAGGGGGCTACACCTTC.

This chain uses TRBV5-1 with TRBJ2-7, with 10 bases fitting TRBD1. The J segment lost 2 bases and the V segment lost 4 bases, leaving 9 bases of the junction unmatched. Germline values: CDR1 SGHRS, CDR2 YFSETQ. The CDR3 length is 16 residues. The CDR3 reads CASSKTGQGVAYEQYF. The CDR3 region has the DNA TGCGCCAGCAGCAAGACTGGACAGGGGGTGGCCTACGAGCAGTACTTC.

The V and J genes are TRBV15 and TRBJ2-2; either TRBD1 or TRBD2 may supply D (5 bases each). V shed 1 base and J shed 5 bases, with 20 bases lying between them. The CDR3 sequence is 18 residues long. Germline assignment: CDR1 LNHNV and CDR2 YYDKDF (reference sequence). CDR3 nucleotide sequence: TGTGCCACCAGCAGAGGGACTGGGGCAGGGATTAGAACCGGGGAGCTGTTTTTT. Protein: CATSRGTGAGIRTGELFF.

This chain uses TRBV30 with TRBJ1-5; no clear D. Germline V gene sequence: CDR1 GTSNPN, CDR2 SVGIG (reference sequence). The V end lost 2 bases, the J end lost 0 bases, and 11 bases lay between the germline ends. CDR3 length equals 15 residues. The DNA for the CDR3 is TGTGCCTGGAGTCCCGACGGCCATAGCAATCAGCCCCAGCATTTT. Amino acids: CAWSPDGHSNQPQHF. Full variable domain (rest looked up from reference TRBV30 and TRBJ1-5): SQTIHQWPATLVQPVGSPLSLECTVEGTSNPNLYWYRQAAGRGLQLLFYSVGIGQISSEVPQNLSASRPQDRQFILSSKKLLLSDSGFYLCAWSPDGHSNQPQHFGDGTRLSIL.

The rearrangement links TRBV5-1 to TRBJ2-2; D is perhaps TRBD2 (5 bases). Germline lookup yields CDR1 SGHRS and CDR2 YFSETQ. This CDR3 has 13 amino acids. Trimming took 1 base from V and 5 from J, leaving 6 bases between them. For the CDR3, the DNA is TGCGCCAGCAGCTTGCGGGAAACCGGGGAGCTGTTTTTT. Encoded protein: CASSLRETGELFF.

V usage is TRBV10-3 and J usage is TRBJ2-7, with a possible D match to TRBD2 (6 bases). This CDR3 spans 14 amino acids. V dropped 2 bases and J dropped 6 bases, with 14 bases sitting between them. CDR1 and CDR2 (germline): ENHRY, SYGVKD. CDR3 sequence: CAISEAGSNGEQYF. The CDR3 DNA sequence: TGTGCCATCAGTGAGGCGGGGTCTAATGGCGAGCAGTACTTC.

The chain has TRBV7-2 and TRBJ1-2, with D possibly being TRBD1 (6 bases). The CDR3 length is 17 residues. Germline assignment: CDR1 SGHTA and CDR2 FQGNSA. V was pared by 5 bases and J by 4 bases, with 23 bases between. In DNA form, the CDR3 reads TGTGCCAGCAGCCCCAACACCGGACAGATCATTGTCTATGGCTACACCTTC. Translation: CASSPNTGQIIVYGYTF.

The chain is built from TRBV5-4 and TRBJ2-1; the match to TRBD2 covers 7 bases. The CDR3 loop spans 14 amino acids. The germline CDR1 and CDR2 sequences are SGHNT and YYREEE (reference sequence). V dropped 7 bases and J dropped 5; count of bases not matched to a gene: 9. The CDR3 region has the DNA TGTGCCAGCCGGGGCGGGGGTACGAACAATGAGCAGTTCTTC. Its translation: CASRGGGTNNEQFF.

This clone was seen more than once but under ten times. The chain joins TRBV27 to TRBJ1-2, with unresolved D. Germline CDR1 is MNHEY and CDR2 is SMNVEV (reference sequence). Trimming took 6 bases from V and 2 from J, leaving 16 bases between them. The CDR3 runs 15 residues. In DNA, the CDR3 is TGTGCCAGCAGCCCCCGGGGAGGACTCAACTATGGCTACACCTTC. Its translation: CASSPRGGLNYGYTF.

The chain has TRBV28 and TRBJ2-3; D may be TRBD1 or TRBD2 (6 bases each). The length of the CDR3 is 14 residues. Germline values: CDR1 MDHEN, CDR2 SYDVKM. The germline V and J ends were trimmed by 6 bases and 7 bases, with 17 bases remaining between them. The CDR3 here is CASSPPGAKYTQYF. CDR3 in DNA: TGTGCCAGCAGCCCACCGGGGGCTAAATATACGCAGTATTTT.

The chain couples TRBV2 to TRBJ1-5; possibly TRBD1 for D (6 bases). V was trimmed by 5 bases and J by 3 bases, leaving 14 bases between them. The CDR3 runs 15 residues. The germline V gene has CDR1 SNHLY and CDR2 FYNNEI. The CDR3 loop reads CASSLRGASNQPQHF. The CDR3 region has the DNA TGTGCCAGCAGTTTGCGGGGGGCTTCCAATCAGCCCCAGCATTTT.

The V gene is TRBV11-2, the J gene TRBJ1-2; a possible D gene is TRBD1 (5 bases). The ends were cut back, 1 base at V and 4 bases at J, with 13 bases in the middle. The germline CDR1 and CDR2 sequences are SGHAT and FQNNGV. This CDR3 has 15 residues. This chain's CDR3 is CASSLVSGQGYGYTF. The CDR3 bases are TGTGCCAGCAGCTTAGTTAGCGGGCAGGGCTATGGCTACACCTTC.

Only one count was recorded for this clone. This sequence joins TRBV30 and TRBJ2-7, with a tentative D call TRBD2 (6 bases). Trimming took 3 bases from V and 3 from J, leaving 12 bases between them. Germline values: CDR1 GTSNPN, CDR2 SVGIG (reference sequence). The CDR3 contains 13 residues. The CDR3 sequence is CAWRAPGVYEQYF. CDR3 in DNA: TGTGCCTGGAGAGCCCCGGGGGTCTACGAGCAGTACTTC.